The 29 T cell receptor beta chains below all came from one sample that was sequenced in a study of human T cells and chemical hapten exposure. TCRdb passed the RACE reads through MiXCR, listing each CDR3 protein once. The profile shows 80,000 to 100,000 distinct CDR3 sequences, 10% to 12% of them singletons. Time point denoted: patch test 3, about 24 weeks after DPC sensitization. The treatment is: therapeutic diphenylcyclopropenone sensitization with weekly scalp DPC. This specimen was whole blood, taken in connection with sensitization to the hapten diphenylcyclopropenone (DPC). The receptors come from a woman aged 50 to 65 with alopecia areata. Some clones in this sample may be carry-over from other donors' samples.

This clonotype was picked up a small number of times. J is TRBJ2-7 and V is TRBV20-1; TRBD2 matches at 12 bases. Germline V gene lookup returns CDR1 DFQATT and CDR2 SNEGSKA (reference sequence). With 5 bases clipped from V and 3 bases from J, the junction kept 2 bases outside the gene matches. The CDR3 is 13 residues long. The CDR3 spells CSAATSGSYEQYF. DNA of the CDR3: TGCAGTGCTGCGACTAGCGGGAGCTACGAGCAGTACTTC.

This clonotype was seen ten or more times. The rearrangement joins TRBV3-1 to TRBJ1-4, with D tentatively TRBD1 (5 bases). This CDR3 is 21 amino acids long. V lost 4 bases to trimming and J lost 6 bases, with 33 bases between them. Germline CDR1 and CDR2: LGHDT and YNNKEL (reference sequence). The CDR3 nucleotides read TGTGCCAGCAGCCCCACATCGCCACATGCCCCTTCCGGGACGGCCTATGAAAAACTGTTTTTT. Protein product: CASSPTSPHAPSGTAYEKLFF. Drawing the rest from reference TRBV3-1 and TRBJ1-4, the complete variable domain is DTAVSQTPKYLVTQMGNDKSIKCEQNLGHDTMYWYKQDSKKFLKIMFSYNNKELIINETVPNRFSPKSPDKAHLNLHINSLELGDSAVYFCASSPTSPHAPSGTAYEKLFFGSGTQLSVL.

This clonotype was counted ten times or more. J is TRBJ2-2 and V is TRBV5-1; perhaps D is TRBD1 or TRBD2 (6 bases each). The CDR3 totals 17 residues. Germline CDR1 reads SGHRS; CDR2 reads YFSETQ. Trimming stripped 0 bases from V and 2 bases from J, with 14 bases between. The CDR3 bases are TGCGCCAGCAGCTTGGCCCCCAAGGGGGGTAACACCGGGGAGCTGTTTTTT. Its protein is CASSLAPKGGNTGELFF.

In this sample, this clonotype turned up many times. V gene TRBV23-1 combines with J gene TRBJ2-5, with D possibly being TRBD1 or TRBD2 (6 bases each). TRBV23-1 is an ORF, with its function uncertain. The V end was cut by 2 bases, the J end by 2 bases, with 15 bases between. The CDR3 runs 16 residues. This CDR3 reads CASSQRGQQLQETQYF. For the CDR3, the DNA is TGCGCCAGCAGTCAACGGGGGCAACAATTACAAGAGACCCAGTACTTC.

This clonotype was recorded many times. Here the CDR3 DNA reads TGTGCCAGCAGTTATGCACAGTTGTCGGGCCAGCATTTT. Its translation is CASSYAQLSGQHF. The J gene is TRBJ1-5, the V gene TRBV6-2 or TRBV6-3; no firm D call. V was pared by 3 bases and J by 12 bases, with 15 bases between. The CDR3 loop spans 13 amino acids. Germline CDR1 reads MNHEY; CDR2 reads SVGEGT.

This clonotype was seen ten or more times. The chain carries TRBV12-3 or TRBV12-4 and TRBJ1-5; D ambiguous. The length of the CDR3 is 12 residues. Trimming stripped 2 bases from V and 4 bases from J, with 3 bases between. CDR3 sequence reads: CASSLPNQPQHF. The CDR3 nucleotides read TGTGCCAGCAGTTTACCTAATCAGCCCCAGCATTTT.

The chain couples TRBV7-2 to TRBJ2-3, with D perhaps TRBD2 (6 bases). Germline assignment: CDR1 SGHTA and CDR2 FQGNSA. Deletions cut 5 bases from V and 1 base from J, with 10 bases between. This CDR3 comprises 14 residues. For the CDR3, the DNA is TGTGCCAGCAGCCGGGACTTCGGCACAGATACGCAGTATTTT. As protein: CASSRDFGTDTQYF.

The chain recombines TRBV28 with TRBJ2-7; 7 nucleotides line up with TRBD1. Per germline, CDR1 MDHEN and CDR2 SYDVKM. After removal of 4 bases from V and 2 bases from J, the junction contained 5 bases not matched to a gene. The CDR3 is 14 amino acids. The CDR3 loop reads CASSSTGPPYEQYF. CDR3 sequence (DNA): TGTGCCAGCAGTTCGACAGGGCCTCCCTACGAGCAGTACTTC.

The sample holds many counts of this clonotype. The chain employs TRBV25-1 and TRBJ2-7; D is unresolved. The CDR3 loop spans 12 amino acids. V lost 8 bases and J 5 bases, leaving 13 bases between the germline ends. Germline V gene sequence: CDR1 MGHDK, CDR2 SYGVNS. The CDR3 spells CASGVKGNEQYF. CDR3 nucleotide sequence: TGTGCCAGCGGAGTTAAAGGGAACGAGCAGTACTTC.

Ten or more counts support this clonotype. CDR3 bases: TGTGCCAGCAGCCCATCCTCGGGAGCCGGGGCCAACGTCCTGACTTTC. It specifies CASSPSSGAGANVLTF. V usage is TRBV7-3 and J usage is TRBJ2-6; the D gene is possibly TRBD2 (6 bases). CDR1 is SGHTA, CDR2 FQGTGA, per germline. This CDR3 contains 16 residues. V was pared by 5 bases and J by 4 bases, with 15 bases between.

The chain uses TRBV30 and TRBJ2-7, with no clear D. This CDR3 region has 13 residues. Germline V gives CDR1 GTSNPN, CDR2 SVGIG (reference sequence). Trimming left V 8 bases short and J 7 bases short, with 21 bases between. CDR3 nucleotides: TGTGCCCGAAGAGACTTAACGGGTCGGGAGCAGTACTTC. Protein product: CARRDLTGREQYF. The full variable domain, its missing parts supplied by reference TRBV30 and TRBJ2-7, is SQTIHQWPATLVQPVGSPLSLECTVEGTSNPNLYWYRQAAGRGLQLLFYSVGIGQISSEVPQNLSASRPQDRQFILSSKKLLLSDSGFYLCARRDLTGREQYFGPGTRLTVT.

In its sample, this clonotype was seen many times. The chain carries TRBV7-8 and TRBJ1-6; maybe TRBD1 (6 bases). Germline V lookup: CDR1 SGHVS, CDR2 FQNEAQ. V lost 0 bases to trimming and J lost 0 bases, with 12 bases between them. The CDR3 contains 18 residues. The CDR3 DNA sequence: TGTGCCAGCAGCTTAGCAGGGGGGAGGAGCTCCTATAATTCACCCCTCCACTTT. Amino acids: CASSLAGGRSSYNSPLHF. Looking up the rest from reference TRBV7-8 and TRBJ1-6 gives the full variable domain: GAGVSQSPRYKVAKRGQDVALRCDPISGHVSLFWYQQALGQGPEFLTYFQNEAQLDKSGLPSDRFFAERPEGSVSTLKIQRTQQEDSAVYLCASSLAGGRSSYNSPLHFGNGTRLTVT.

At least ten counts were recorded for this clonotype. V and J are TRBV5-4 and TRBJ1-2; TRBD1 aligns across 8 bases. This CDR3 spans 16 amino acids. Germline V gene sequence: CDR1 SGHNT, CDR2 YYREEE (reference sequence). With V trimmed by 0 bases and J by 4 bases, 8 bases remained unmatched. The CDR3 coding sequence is TGTGCCAGCAGCTTGGCCCCCAGGGGGCAGGGCTATGGCTACACCTTC. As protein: CASSLAPRGQGYGYTF.

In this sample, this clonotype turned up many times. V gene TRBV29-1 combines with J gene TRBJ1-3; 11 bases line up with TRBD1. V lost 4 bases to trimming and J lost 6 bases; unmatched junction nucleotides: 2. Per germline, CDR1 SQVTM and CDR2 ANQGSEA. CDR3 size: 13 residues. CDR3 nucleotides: TGCAGCGTTGGGACAGGGGGCGAAAACACCATATATTTT. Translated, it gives CSVGTGGENTIYF.

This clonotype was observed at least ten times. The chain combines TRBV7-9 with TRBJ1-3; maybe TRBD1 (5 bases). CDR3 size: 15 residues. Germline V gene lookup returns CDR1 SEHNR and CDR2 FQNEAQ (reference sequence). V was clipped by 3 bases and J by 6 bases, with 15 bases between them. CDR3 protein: CASSLGTGGENTIYF. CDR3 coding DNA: TGTGCCAGCAGCTTGGGGACCGGGGGAGAAAACACCATATATTTT. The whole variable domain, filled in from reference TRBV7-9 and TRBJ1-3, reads DTGVSQNPRHKITKRGQNVTFRCDPISEHNRLYWYRQTLGQGPEFLTYFQNEAQLEKSRLLSDRFSAERPKGSFSTLEIQRTEQGDSAMYLCASSLGTGGENTIYFGEGSWLTVV.

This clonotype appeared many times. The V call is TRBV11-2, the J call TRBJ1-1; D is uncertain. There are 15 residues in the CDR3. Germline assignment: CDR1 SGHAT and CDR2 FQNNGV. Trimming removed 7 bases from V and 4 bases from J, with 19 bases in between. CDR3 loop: CASNLGYVGSTEAFF. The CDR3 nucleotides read TGTGCCAGCAACCTTGGATACGTTGGTAGCACTGAAGCTTTCTTT.

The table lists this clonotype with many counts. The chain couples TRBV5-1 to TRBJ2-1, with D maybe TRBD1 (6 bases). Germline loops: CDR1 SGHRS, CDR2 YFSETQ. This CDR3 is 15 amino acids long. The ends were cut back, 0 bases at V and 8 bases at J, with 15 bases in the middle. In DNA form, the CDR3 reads TGCGCCAGCAGCTTGGGGACAGATCCAAGCGATGAGCAGTTCTTC. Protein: CASSLGTDPSDEQFF.

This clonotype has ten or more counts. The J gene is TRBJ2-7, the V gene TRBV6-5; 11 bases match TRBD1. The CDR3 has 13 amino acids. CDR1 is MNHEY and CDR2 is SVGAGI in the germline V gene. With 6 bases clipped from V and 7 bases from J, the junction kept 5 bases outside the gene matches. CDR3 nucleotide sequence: TGTGCCAGCAGAGGACAGGGGGCTCAAGAGCAGTACTTC. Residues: CASRGQGAQEQYF.

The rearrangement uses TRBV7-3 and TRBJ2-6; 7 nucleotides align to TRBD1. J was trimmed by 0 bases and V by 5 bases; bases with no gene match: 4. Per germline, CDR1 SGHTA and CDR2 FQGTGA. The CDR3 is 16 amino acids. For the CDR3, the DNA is TGTGCCAGCAGCCGGGACAGTGACTCTGGGGCCAACGTCCTGACTTTC. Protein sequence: CASSRDSDSGANVLTF.

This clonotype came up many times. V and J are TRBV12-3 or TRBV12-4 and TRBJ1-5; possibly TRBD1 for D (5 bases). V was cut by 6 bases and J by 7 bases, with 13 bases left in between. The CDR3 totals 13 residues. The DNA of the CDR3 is TGTGCCAGCAGCGGGACGGCGGGGCAGCCCCAGCATTTT. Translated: CASSGTAGQPQHF.

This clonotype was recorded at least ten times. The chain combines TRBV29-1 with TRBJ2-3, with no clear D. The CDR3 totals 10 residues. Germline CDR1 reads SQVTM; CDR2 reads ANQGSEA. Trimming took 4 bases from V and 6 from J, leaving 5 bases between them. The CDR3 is CSVGPDTQYF. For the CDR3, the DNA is TGCAGCGTTGGTCCCGATACGCAGTATTTT.

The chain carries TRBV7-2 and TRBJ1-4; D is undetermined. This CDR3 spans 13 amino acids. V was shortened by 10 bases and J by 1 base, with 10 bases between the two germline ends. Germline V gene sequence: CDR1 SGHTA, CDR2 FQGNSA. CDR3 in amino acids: CATTRGTNEKLFF. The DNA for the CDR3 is TGTGCCACCACCCGCGGAACTAATGAAAAACTGTTTTTT.

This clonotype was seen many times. For the CDR3, the DNA is TGTGCCAGCAGAAAGACCGGGGACCAAGAGACCCAGTACTTC. Protein product: CASRKTGDQETQYF. The chain links TRBV12-3 or TRBV12-4 to TRBJ2-5; possible D gene TRBD2, 5 bases. This CDR3 contains 14 residues. V dropped 6 bases and J dropped 0 bases, with 11 bases sitting between them.

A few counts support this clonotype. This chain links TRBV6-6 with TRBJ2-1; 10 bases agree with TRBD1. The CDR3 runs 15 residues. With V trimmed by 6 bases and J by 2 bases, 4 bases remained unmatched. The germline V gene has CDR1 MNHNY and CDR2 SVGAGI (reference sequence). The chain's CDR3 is CASSKGQGAYNEQFF. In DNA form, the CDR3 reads TGTGCCAGCAGCAAAGGACAGGGGGCCTACAATGAGCAGTTCTTC.

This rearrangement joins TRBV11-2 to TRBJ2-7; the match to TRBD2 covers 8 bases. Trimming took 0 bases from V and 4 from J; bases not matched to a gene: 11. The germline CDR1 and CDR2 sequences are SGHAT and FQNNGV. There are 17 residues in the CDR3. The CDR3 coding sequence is TGTGCCAGCAGCTTAGAGGGTTCGAGCGGGAGTAGGTACGAGCAGTACTTC. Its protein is CASSLEGSSGSRYEQYF.

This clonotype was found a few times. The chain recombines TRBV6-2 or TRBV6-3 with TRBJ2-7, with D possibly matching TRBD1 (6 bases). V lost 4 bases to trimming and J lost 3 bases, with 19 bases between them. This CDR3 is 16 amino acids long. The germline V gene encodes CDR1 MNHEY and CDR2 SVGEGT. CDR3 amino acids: CASSSNLQGRDYEQYF. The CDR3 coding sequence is TGTGCCAGCAGTTCGAATTTACAGGGTAGAGACTACGAGCAGTACTTC.

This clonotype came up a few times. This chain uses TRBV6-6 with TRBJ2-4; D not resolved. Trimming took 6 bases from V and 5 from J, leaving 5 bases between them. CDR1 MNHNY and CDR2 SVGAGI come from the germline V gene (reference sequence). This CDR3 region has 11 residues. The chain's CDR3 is CASSPQNIQYF. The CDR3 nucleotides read TGTGCCAGCAGCCCACAAAACATTCAGTACTTC.

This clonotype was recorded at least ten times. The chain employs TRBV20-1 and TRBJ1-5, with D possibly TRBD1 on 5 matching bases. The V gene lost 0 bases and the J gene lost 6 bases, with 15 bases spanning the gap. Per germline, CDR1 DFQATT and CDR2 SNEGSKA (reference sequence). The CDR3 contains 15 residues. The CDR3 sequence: CSARDGAGLGQPQHF. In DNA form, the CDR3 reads TGCAGTGCTAGAGATGGTGCAGGGCTGGGTCAGCCCCAGCATTTT.

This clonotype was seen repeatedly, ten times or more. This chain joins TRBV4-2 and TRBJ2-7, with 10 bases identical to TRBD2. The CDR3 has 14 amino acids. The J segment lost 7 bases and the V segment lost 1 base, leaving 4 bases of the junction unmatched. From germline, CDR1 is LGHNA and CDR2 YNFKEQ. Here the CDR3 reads CASSQVLAGGEQYF. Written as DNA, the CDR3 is TGTGCCAGCAGCCAAGTGTTAGCGGGAGGTGAGCAGTACTTC.